Listed below are T cell receptor beta chains from one sample, sequenced in a study of regulatory T cells in long-lasting Graves disease. MiXCR, run by TCRdb on the multiplex PCR reads, gives a single entry per CDR3 protein. The sample contains 400,000 to 500,000 distinct CDR3 sequences, around 23% of which appear only once. The sequencing here drew on peripheral blood mononuclear cells (PBMCs), taken when the disease was refractory, from a patient treated with antithyroid drugs. The receptor set was obtained from a female donor with Graves disease. Each CDR3 is given with its conserved first and last residue. A D gene is named only where the DNA matches it firmly. Expanded clones are given a class, and other clones once, few, many or no size at all.

J gene | V gene | clone size | D gene | CDR3 DNA | CDR3 protein
TRBJ1-5 | TRBV20-1 | - | - | TGCAGTGCTAGAGCCGACAGGAATCAGCCCCAGCATTTT | CSARADRNQPQHF
TRBJ1-4 | TRBV5-1 | - | - | TGCGCCAGCAGCCCACAGGGACCAACTAATGAAAAACTGTTTTTT | CASSPQGPTNEKLFF
TRBJ2-7 | TRBV20-1 | many | TRBD2 | TGCAGTGCTACTAGCGGGAGGAGGCTCACCTACGAGCAGTACTTC | CSATSGRRLTYEQYF
TRBJ2-3 | TRBV6-1 | - | TRBD2 | TGTGCCGTTACAATCCAACGCGGGAGGGCCCCAGATACGCAGTATTTT | CAVTIQRGRAPDTQYF
TRBJ2-7 | TRBV5-1 | - | TRBD2 | TGCGCCAGCAGCTTGGAGATAGGTGCTAGCGGGAGTCCCTACGAGCAGTACTTC | CASSLEIGASGSPYEQYF
TRBJ2-7 | TRBV7-8 | many | - | TGTGCCAGCAGCTTAGCTGTGGGTAGTAGTACCTACGAGCAGTACTTC | CASSLAVGSSTYEQYF
TRBJ2-5 | TRBV28 | many | - | TGTGCCAGCAGTATCTCGGGGTGGGAGACCCAGTACTTC | CASSISGWETQYF
TRBJ2-2 | TRBV4-1 | few | - | TGCGCCAGCAGCCGAGAAACAGGTGGAAACACCGGGGAGCTGTTTTTT | CASSRETGGNTGELFF
TRBJ1-6 | TRBV28 | few | - | TGTGCCAGCAGTTTCTTCGGAAGAGACCTTCGGGTGGGTAATTCACCCCTCCACTTT | CASSFFGRDLRVGNSPLHF
TRBJ2-7 | TRBV7-8 | many | - | TGTGCCAGCAGCTTAGGCCAGCGGACGGCATCTCGCTACGAGCAGTACTTC | CASSLGQRTASRYEQYF
TRBJ1-1 | TRBV4-1 | - | - | TGCGCCAGCAGCCAAGATGTCGGGGTCGGCACTGAAGCTTTCTTT | CASSQDVGVGTEAFF
TRBJ1-5 | TRBV7-9 | - | - | TGTGCCAGCAGCTTAGGGTACAGTCAGCCCCAGCATTTT | CASSLGYSQPQHF
TRBJ1-5 | TRBV6-1 | many | TRBD1 | TGTGCCAGCAGGTACGGGGGACAGGGTCAGCCCCAGCATTTT | CASRYGGQGQPQHF
TRBJ1-6 | TRBV2 | many | - | TGTGCCAGCAGTGTCGTAACGGGAGGTTCACCCCTCCACTTT | CASSVVTGGSPLHF
TRBJ2-2 | TRBV5-5 | - | TRBD1 | TGTGCCAGCAGCTCCAGTCCAGGGGGTGGACTGTTTTTT | CASSSSPGGGLFF
TRBJ2-2 | TRBV12-3/TRBV12-4 | many | TRBD1 | TGTGCCAGCAGACTGGGACAGGGGAACACCGGGGAGCTGTTTTTT | CASRLGQGNTGELFF
TRBJ2-2 | TRBV11-1 | many | TRBD1 | TGTGCCAGCAGCGGACAGGGAGGAGACACCGGGGAGCTGTTTTTT | CASSGQGGDTGELFF
TRBJ2-5 | TRBV19 | few | - | TGTGCCAGTAGTAAATCGACTCCCTCTTTTCAAGAGACCCAGTACTTC | CASSKSTPSFQETQYF
TRBJ2-3 | TRBV27 | - | - | TGTGCCAGCAGTTTCAACCGGGCCGCTTCCACAGATACGCAGTATTTT | CASSFNRAASTDTQYF
TRBJ2-7 | TRBV14 | - | TRBD2 | TGTGCCAGCAGCCAAAATTTCGGGGGGGCATCAGCCTACGAGCAGTACTTC | CASSQNFGGASAYEQYF
TRBJ2-2 | TRBV2 | - | - | TGTACCAGCAGTGGTCGAGCGGGCCTGAACACCGGGGAGCTGTTTTTT | CTSSGRAGLNTGELFF
TRBJ2-7 | TRBV6-2/TRBV6-3 | few | - | TGTGCCAGCAGTTATCCTGGTGTCTACGAGCAGTACTTC | CASSYPGVYEQYF
TRBJ1-1 | TRBV27 | many | - | TGTGCCAGCAGCTCGGACCGGGGCGGCACTGAAGCTTTCTTT | CASSSDRGGTEAFF
TRBJ1-1 | TRBV19 | - | TRBD1 | TGTGCCAGTAATACGTTGGACAGGGGAACTGAAGCTTTCTTT | CASNTLDRGTEAFF
TRBJ1-2 | TRBV6-9 | - | - | TGTGCCAGCAGTTATCCCACGGCAGCCGGGGGCTACACCTTC | CASSYPTAAGGYTF
TRBJ2-3 | TRBV6-5 | few | - | TGTGCCAGCAGTTACGGGCTAGTCGATAGGGATACGCAGTATTTT | CASSYGLVDRDTQYF
TRBJ2-5 | TRBV20-1 | - | - | TGCAGTGCCGATGGGACTGGTCAAGAGACCCAGTACTTC | CSADGTGQETQYF
TRBJ1-1 | TRBV29-1 | few | - | TGCAGCGTTGAGAAAGACTTGAACACTGAAGCTTTCTTT | CSVEKDLNTEAFF
TRBJ2-5 | TRBV3-1 | - | - | TGTGCCAGCAGCCAAGGGCGGGTCCAAGAGACCCAGTACTTC | CASSQGRVQETQYF
TRBJ1-1 | TRBV9 | - | - | TGTGCCAGCAGCCCGACTCGGACAGCTAACGACATGAACACTGAAGCTTTCTTT | CASSPTRTANDMNTEAFF
TRBJ1-1 | TRBV6-5 | many | - | TGTGCCAGCAGTTATGGCAGACTCACTGAAGCTTTCTTT | CASSYGRLTEAFF
TRBJ2-3 | TRBV6-2/TRBV6-3 | - | - | TGTGCCAGAACAATCGTAGTTCCAGATACGCAGTATTTT | CARTIVVPDTQYF
TRBJ2-3 | TRBV2 | - | - | TGTGCCAGCAGCTTCGTCTCCGGGAGCACAGATACGCAGTATTTT | CASSFVSGSTDTQYF
TRBJ2-5 | TRBV25-1 | few | - | TGTGCCAGCAGTGGAGGTGGGGTAGAAGAGACCCAGTACTTC | CASSGGGVEETQYF
TRBJ2-1 | TRBV6-1 | many | TRBD2 | TGTGCCAGCGCGCGGCGGGAGTCCTACAATGAGCAGTTCTTC | CASARRESYNEQFF
TRBJ2-7 | TRBV19 | few | - | TGTGCCAGTAGTGCCGGATTCCACGAGCAGTACTTC | CASSAGFHEQYF
TRBJ1-1 | TRBV5-1 | many | - | TGCGCCAGCACCATGGGGGGCGGCGACACTGAAGCTTTCTTT | CASTMGGGDTEAFF
TRBJ2-7 | TRBV19 | many | TRBD2 | TGTGCCAGTAGTATCTCCAGCGGGAGATCCTACGAGCAGTACTTC | CASSISSGRSYEQYF
TRBJ2-2 | TRBV20-1 | few | - | TGCAGTGCTAAAGGGACATCGAACACCGGGGAGCTGTTTTTT | CSAKGTSNTGELFF
TRBJ2-7 | TRBV15 | - | TRBD2 | TGTGCCACCAGCAGAGAGGGGGGACTAGTGGGCGAGCAGTACTTC | CATSREGGLVGEQYF
TRBJ2-1 | TRBV7-9 | once | - | TGTGCCAGCAGCTTTCCCCCCACTGCTCCCGTATACAATGAGCAGTTCTTC | CASSFPPTAPVYNEQFF
TRBJ1-1 | TRBV12-3/TRBV12-4 | - | - | TGTGCCAGCAGTTTATCGATGAACCCGGGAAACACTGAAGCTTTCTTT | CASSLSMNPGNTEAFF
TRBJ2-1 | TRBV7-8 | - | TRBD2 | TGTGCCAACTCAGCGGGAGGGTTCGATGAGCAGTTCTTC | CANSAGGFDEQFF
TRBJ2-7 | TRBV13 | few | - | TGTGCCAGCAGCCCTGCCCTGGGTGGCGAGCAGTACTTC | CASSPALGGEQYF
TRBJ1-3 | TRBV6-2/TRBV6-3 | - | - | TGTGCCAGCAGTGAAGTGGGGGGAGGTGGCAACACCATATATTTT | CASSEVGGGGNTIYF
TRBJ1-1 | TRBV6-1 | many | - | TGTGCCAGCAGAGACGACAGGCGCCTTACTGAAGCTTTCTTT | CASRDDRRLTEAFF
TRBJ2-3 | TRBV5-1 | - | - | TGCGCCAGCAGCTCTGAACCGGGACCGCCTTTGGGGGCGCAGTATTTT | CASSSEPGPPLGAQYF
TRBJ2-4 | TRBV2 | many | TRBD2 | TGTGCCAGCAGGCGCGGCCCCGGGGGGTCCAACATTCAGTACTTC | CASRRGPGGSNIQYF
TRBJ1-4 | TRBV18 | - | - | TGTGCCAGCTCACCAGGCCATCTGACGCCTAATGAAAAACTGTTTTTT | CASSPGHLTPNEKLFF
TRBJ2-3 | TRBV28 | - | - | TGTGCCAGCAGTTTTGTGAGGGCCCTCACAGATACGCAGTATTTT | CASSFVRALTDTQYF
TRBJ2-4 | TRBV3-1 | many | - | TGTGCCAGCAGCCGAAGAGTAGGAGGCAACATTCAGTACTTC | CASSRRVGGNIQYF
TRBJ1-1 | TRBV7-3 | many | TRBD1 | TGTGCCAGCAGCTCCCCGCCGGGACAGCTTATGAACACTGAAGCTTTCTTT | CASSSPPGQLMNTEAFF
TRBJ1-5 | TRBV30 | - | - | TGTGCCTGGAGTACCGGTCCCGGAGAGCCCCAGCATTTT | CAWSTGPGEPQHF
TRBJ2-1 | TRBV10-3 | - | TRBD2 | TGTGCCATCAGTAGGACTAGCGAGGGAGGCTACAATGAGCAGTTCTTC | CAISRTSEGGYNEQFF
TRBJ1-2 | TRBV20-1 | few | - | TGCAGTACGATGGCCCGCCCTAACTATGGCTACACCTTC | CSTMARPNYGYTF
TRBJ1-4 | TRBV2 | many | TRBD1 | TGTGCCAGCAGTTACCCGGGACAGGGGGACCACAGGGCTAATGAAAAACTGTTTTTT | CASSYPGQGDHRANEKLFF